This is a list of T cell receptor beta chains from one sample in a study of T cells in Graves' hyperthyroidism and ophthalmopathy. TCRdb re-analysed the multiplex PCR reads in MiXCR, keeping a single row per CDR3 protein. The profile covers approximately 590,000 distinct CDR3 sequences, with 15% to 18% appearing a single time and under 7.5% taken by the ten largest. Material: blood. The receptors shown here come from a woman aged 25-40 years with Graves' hyperthyroidism. Both conserved end residues are part of each CDR3.

len	v_gene	j_gene	CDR3aa
13	TRBV20-1	TRBJ1-2	CSARDGGLYGYTF
13	TRBV6-1	TRBJ2-2	CASKIRGTGELFF
13	TRBV5-5	TRBJ1-2	CASSLDRVYGYTF
13	TRBV28	TRBJ2-1	CASGRRSYNEQFF
16	TRBV5-1	TRBJ2-7	CASSLEASGRSYEQYF
13	TRBV27	TRBJ1-2	CASGTASNYGYTF
15	TRBV27	TRBJ1-1	CASSTNWGANTEAFF
16	TRBV3-1	TRBJ2-2	CASRFGTGAWTGELFF
14	TRBV2	TRBJ2-3	CASRGSTSTDTQYF
14	TRBV24-1	TRBJ1-2	CATSDPSANYGYTF
14	TRBV20-1	TRBJ1-4	CSAHGQATNEKLFF
14	TRBV7-2	TRBJ1-1	CASSLDGTNTEAFF
15	TRBV7-6	TRBJ2-7	CASSSRPSGIYEQYF
14	TRBV5-1	TRBJ2-7	CASSSGQDRYEQYF
17	TRBV9	TRBJ2-4	CASSQDLGGVAKNIQYF
15	TRBV18	TRBJ2-7	CASSYASPTRNEQYF
15	TRBV2	TRBJ2-1	CASSESGSSYNEQFF
16	TRBV12-3/TRBV12-4	TRBJ2-3	CASSLLESGRGDTQYF
15	TRBV24-1	TRBJ2-1	CATRINTERGDEQFF
15	TRBV6-2/TRBV6-3	TRBJ2-7	CASSYSPDTLYEQYF
11	TRBV7-3	TRBJ2-3	CASPITDTQYF